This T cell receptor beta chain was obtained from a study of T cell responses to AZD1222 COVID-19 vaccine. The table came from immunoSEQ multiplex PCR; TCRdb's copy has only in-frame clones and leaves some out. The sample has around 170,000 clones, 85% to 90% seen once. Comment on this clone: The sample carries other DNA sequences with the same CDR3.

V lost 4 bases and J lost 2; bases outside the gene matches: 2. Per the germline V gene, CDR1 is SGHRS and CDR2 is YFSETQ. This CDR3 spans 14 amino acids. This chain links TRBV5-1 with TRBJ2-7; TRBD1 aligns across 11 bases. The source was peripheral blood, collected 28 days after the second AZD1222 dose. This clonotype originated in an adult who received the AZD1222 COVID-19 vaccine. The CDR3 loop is CASSVGQGAYEQYF. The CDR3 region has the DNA TGCGCCAGCAGCGTGGGACAGGGGGCCTACGAGCAGTACTTC.